The entry that follows covers one T cell receptor beta chain sequence. What it binds is unknown. The sample is drawn from a study of Tregs in tolerant kidney transplant recipients. The CDR3 spans 12 residues. V lost 6 bases, J lost 0 bases, and 8 bases lay in between. Germline CDR1 reads SQVTM; CDR2 reads ANQGSEA. TCRdb keeps only in-frame clones here, not all; method: immunoSEQ multiplex PCR. The sample yields 50,000 to 85,000 clones, roughly 90% seen once. Study-level points and caveats: Biological reproducibility was not directly addressed, but technical replication error appeared minimal.

The V and J genes are TRBV29-1 and TRBJ1-1; unclear D gene. This sequence originates from a human donor who received a combined kidney and bone marrow transplant. The sequences come from CD8+ T cells from blood, collected before the transplant. The CDR3 DNA sequence: TGCAGCGTGGAACTACTGAACACTGAAGCTTTCTTT. The encoded protein is CSVELLNTEAFF.